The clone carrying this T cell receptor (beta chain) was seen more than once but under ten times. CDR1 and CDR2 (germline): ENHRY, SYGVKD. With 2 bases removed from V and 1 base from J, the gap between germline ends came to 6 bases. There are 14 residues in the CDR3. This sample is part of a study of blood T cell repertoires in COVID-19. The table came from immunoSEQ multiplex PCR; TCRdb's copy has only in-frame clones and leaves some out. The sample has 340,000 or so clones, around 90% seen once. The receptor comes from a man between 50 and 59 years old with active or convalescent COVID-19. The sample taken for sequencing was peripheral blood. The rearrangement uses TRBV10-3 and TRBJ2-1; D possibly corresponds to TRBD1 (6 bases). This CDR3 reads CAISERGSYNEQFF. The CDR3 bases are TGTGCCATCAGTGAGAGGGGGTCCTACAATGAGCAGTTCTTC.